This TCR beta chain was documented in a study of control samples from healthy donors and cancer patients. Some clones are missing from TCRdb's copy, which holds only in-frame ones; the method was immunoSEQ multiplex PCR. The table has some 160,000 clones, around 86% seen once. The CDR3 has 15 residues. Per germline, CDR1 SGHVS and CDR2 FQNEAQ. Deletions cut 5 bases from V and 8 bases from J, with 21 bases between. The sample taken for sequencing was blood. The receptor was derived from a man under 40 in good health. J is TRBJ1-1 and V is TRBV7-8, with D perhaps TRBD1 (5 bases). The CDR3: CASSRDVSPGTEAFF. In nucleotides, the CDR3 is TGTGCCAGCAGCCGAGACGTATCACCCGGGACGGAAGCTTTCTTT.